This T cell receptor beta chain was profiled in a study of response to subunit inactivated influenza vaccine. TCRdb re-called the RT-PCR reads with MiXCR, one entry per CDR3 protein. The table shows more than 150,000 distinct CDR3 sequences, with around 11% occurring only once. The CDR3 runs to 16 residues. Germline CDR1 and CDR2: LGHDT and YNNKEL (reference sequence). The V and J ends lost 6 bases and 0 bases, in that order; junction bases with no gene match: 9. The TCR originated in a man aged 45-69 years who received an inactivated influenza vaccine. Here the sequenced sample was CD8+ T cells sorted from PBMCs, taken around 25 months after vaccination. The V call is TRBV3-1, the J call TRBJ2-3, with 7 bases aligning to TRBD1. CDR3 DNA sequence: TGTGCCAGCAGATCCACCCGGGACAGAAGCACAGATACGCAGTATTTT. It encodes CASRSTRDRSTDTQYF.